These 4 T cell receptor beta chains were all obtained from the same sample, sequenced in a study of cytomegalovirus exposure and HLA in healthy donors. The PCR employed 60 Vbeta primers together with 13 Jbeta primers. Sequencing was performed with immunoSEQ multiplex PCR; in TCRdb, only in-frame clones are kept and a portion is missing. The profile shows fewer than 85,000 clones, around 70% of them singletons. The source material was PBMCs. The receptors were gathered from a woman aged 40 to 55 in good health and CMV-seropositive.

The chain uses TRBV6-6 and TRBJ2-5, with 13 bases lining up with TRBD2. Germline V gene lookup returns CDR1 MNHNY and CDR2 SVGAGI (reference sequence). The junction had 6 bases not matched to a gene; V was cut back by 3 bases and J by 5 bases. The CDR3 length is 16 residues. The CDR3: CASSYKLAGGIETQYF. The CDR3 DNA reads TGTGCCAGCAGTTATAAACTAGCGGGGGGGATCGAGACCCAGTACTTC.

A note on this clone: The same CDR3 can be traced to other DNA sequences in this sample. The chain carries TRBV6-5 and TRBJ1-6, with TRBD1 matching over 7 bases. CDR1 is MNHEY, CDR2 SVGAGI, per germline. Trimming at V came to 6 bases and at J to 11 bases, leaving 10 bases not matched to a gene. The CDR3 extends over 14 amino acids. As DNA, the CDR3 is TGTGCCAGCAGGCCTAGACAGGGTACGGCACCCCTCCACTTT. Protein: CASRPRQGTAPLHF.

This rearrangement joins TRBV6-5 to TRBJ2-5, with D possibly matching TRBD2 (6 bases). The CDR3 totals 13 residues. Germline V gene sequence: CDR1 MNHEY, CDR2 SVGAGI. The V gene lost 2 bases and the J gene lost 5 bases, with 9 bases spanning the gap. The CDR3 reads CASSYGEAETQYF. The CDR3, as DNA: TGTGCCAGCAGTTACGGGGAGGCGGAGACCCAGTACTTC.

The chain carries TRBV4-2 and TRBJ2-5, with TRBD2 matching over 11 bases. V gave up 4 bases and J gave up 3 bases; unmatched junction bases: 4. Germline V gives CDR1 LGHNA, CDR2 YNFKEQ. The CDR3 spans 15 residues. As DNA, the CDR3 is TGTGCCAGCAGCCGGGGGGGACTAGCGGAAGAGACCCAGTACTTC. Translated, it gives CASSRGGLAEETQYF.